This section outlines one T cell receptor (beta chain) sequence together with its context. What it binds is not known. The data stem from a study of human T cells and chemical hapten exposure. Points from the study as a whole: Patch test score showed a positive correlation with PT1 expanded TCR counts.

Study processing details: Sequenced samples showed a median of 95,638 TCRs each, with counts running from 23,224 to 690,600. One entry per CDR3 protein results from TCRdb running MiXCR on the RACE reads. The V and J calls reflect TCRdb's pipeline rather than the authors' work. This table holds some 380,000 distinct CDR3 sequences, about 4.8% found once. The CDR3 spans 15 residues. V lost 5 bases and J lost 2, with 15 bases in between. This sample's time point: patch test 1, 2 weeks after DPC sensitization. Treatment denoted: therapeutic diphenylcyclopropenone sensitization with weekly scalp DPC. Every patch test was put on after a blood sample was taken.

The specimen was whole blood, collected in connection with sensitization to the hapten diphenylcyclopropenone (DPC). This clonotype was obtained from a woman in her forties or fifties with alopecia areata. Some clones in this sample may be carry-over from other donors' samples. This chain links TRBV12-3 or TRBV12-4 with TRBJ2-5; the D gene is possibly TRBD1 (6 bases). The CDR3 sequence: CASSGGQGIQETQYF. Here the CDR3 DNA reads TGTGCCAGCAGTGGCGGGCAGGGGATACAAGAGACCCAGTACTTC.